These 27 T cell receptor beta chains were sequenced from one sample in a study of T cell repertoires in ileal Crohn's disease (dated by TCRdb to 2018 to 2020). Library preparation used the immunoSEQ multiplex PCR assay. As stored in TCRdb, this immuneACCESS dataset retains in-frame rearrangements with V and J assigned. A fraction of the clones does not appear; measured against another copy, unresolved V genes explain less than half of the discrepancy, and the remainder lacks a known reason. In this sample the table shows 8,900 or so clones, 65% to 85% of which occur a single time. The top ten hold 9.5% to 15% of the sample. Specimen: ileal tissue. These receptors all come from an adult with Crohn's disease.

CDR3 bases: TGTGCCAGCACCTTAAGACAGGGAGACACTGAAGCTTTCTTT. Protein sequence: CASTLRQGDTEAFF. The chain couples TRBV5-4 to TRBJ1-1, with 7 bases matching TRBD1. V lost 6 bases to trimming and J lost 3 bases; unmatched junction nucleotides: 8. Germline V gene lookup returns CDR1 SGHNT and CDR2 YYREEE (reference sequence). This CDR3 is 14 amino acids long.

The gene calls are TRBV5-1 and TRBJ2-3; the match to TRBD1 covers 9 bases. The length of the CDR3 is 15 residues. In germline, CDR1 is SGHRS, CDR2 YFSETQ. V was pared by 6 bases and J by 3 bases, with 8 bases of the junction left unmatched. CDR3 DNA: TGCGCCAGCACCCCCCTGGGGACAGGGACAGATACGCAGTATTTT. It codes for CASTPLGTGTDTQYF.

V usage is TRBV5-1 and J usage is TRBJ1-1; 9 bases line up with TRBD1. The CDR3 is 14 amino acids. Germline CDR1 SGHRS, CDR2 YFSETQ. J gave up 3 bases and V 0 bases, and 0 bases lay outside the gene matches. The CDR3 DNA reads as TGCGCCAGCAGCTTGGGGACAGGGGACACTGAAGCTTTCTTT. This translates into CASSLGTGDTEAFF.

The chain recombines TRBV5-1 with TRBJ1-2; D perhaps matches TRBD1 (6 bases). Looked up from germline, CDR1 is SGHRS and CDR2 is YFSETQ. The CDR3 loop spans 13 amino acids. The V and J ends lost 2 bases and 3 bases respectively, with 8 bases between them. In DNA form, the CDR3 reads TGCGCCAGCAGCTTACAGGGCTACTATGGCTACACCTTC. This sequence encodes CASSLQGYYGYTF. Variable domain in full (rest from reference TRBV5-1 and TRBJ1-2): KAGVTQTPRYLIKTRGQQVTLSCSPISGHRSVSWYQQTPGQGLQFLFEYFSETQRNKGNFPGRFSGRQFSNSRSEMNVSTLELGDSALYLCASSLQGYYGYTFGSGTRLTVV.

The chain couples TRBV9 to TRBJ2-3, with 10 nucleotides matching TRBD1. The length of the CDR3 is 15 residues. Trimming cost V 6 bases and J 3 bases; bases outside gene matches: 7. The germline V gene has CDR1 SGDLS and CDR2 YYNGEE. CDR3 nucleotide sequence: TGTGCCAGCACCTTTGGGACAGGGGAGACAGATACGCAGTATTTT. This gives the protein CASTFGTGETDTQYF.

This rearrangement joins TRBV5-1 to TRBJ2-6; D may be TRBD1 (6 bases). The germline V gene encodes CDR1 SGHRS and CDR2 YFSETQ. The CDR3 is made up of 16 amino acids. V was shortened by 4 bases and J by 1 base, with 12 bases between the two germline ends. DNA of the CDR3: TGCGCCAGCAGCACAGGGCCGTTTTCTGGGGCCAACGTCCTGACTTTC. It specifies CASSTGPFSGANVLTF.

This clone is medium-sized within its sample. This chain links TRBV28 with TRBJ2-7, with D unclear. Germline V gene sequence: CDR1 MDHEN, CDR2 SYDVKM. V lost 7 bases to trimming and J lost 5 bases, with 24 bases between them. This CDR3 region has 16 residues. This chain's CDR3 is CASTPSTRPTTHEQYF. CDR3 sequence (DNA): TGTGCCAGCACTCCCTCGACAAGACCGACAACCCACGAGCAGTACTTC. Full variable domain (remainder filled in from reference TRBV28 and TRBJ2-7): DVKVTQSSRYLVKRTGEKVFLECVQDMDHENMFWYRQDPGLGLRLIYFSYDVKMKEKGDIPEGYSVSREKKERFSLILESASTNQTSMYLCASTPSTRPTTHEQYFGPGTRLTVT.

V gene TRBV4-3 combines with J gene TRBJ2-1; 12 bases map to TRBD2. V was clipped by 0 bases and J by 0 bases; unmatched bases: 9. Germline CDR1 and CDR2: LGHNA and YSLEER. CDR3 length equals 20 residues. CDR3 bases: TGCGCCAGCAGCCAAGAATCGGCGGCTAGCGGGAGGGGCTCCTACAATGAGCAGTTCTTC. It is translated as CASSQESAASGRGSYNEQFF.

This chain connects TRBV10-3 to TRBJ2-3; 10 nucleotides line up with TRBD2. Germline V gives CDR1 ENHRY, CDR2 SYGVKD. V lost 2 bases and J lost 2; bases outside the gene matches: 1. The CDR3 has 15 residues. The CDR3: CAISETSGATDTQYF. The DNA of the CDR3 is TGTGCCATCAGTGAGACTAGCGGGGCCACAGATACGCAGTATTTT.

The rearrangement joins TRBV9 to TRBJ2-3, with no clear D. The V end lost 1 base, the J end lost 4 bases, and 7 bases lay between the germline ends. Per the germline V gene, CDR1 is SGDLS and CDR2 is YYNGEE. The CDR3 spans 13 residues. CDR3 sequence: CASSVLWSDTQYF. CDR3 DNA: TGTGCCAGCAGCGTATTATGGTCAGATACGCAGTATTTT.

The V call is TRBV6-4, the J call TRBJ2-3; 7 bases are a match to TRBD2. CDR1 and CDR2 from the germline V gene are MRHNA and SNTAGT. Trimming at V came to 3 bases and at J to 10 bases, leaving 13 bases not matched to a gene. The CDR3 has 15 residues. CDR3 coding DNA: TGTGCCAGCAGTGAGCTCGGGACTACCAGCGGGGCGCAGTATTTT. Translated: CASSELGTTSGAQYF.

The chain employs TRBV7-3 and TRBJ2-5; 7 bases map to TRBD2. Germline CDR1 SGHTA, CDR2 FQGTGA. With 1 base clipped from V and 5 bases from J, the junction kept 7 bases outside the gene matches. The length of the CDR3 is 15 residues. CDR3 DNA sequence: TGTGCCAGCAGCTTAAAGGCGGGAGAACTGGAGACCCAGTACTTC. This gives the protein CASSLKAGELETQYF.

The genes are TRBV5-4 and TRBJ2-5, with D tentatively TRBD1 or TRBD2 (5 bases each). This CDR3 has 13 amino acids. CDR1 and CDR2 from the germline V gene are SGHNT and YYREEE (reference sequence). The V gene lost 0 bases and the J gene lost 5 bases, with 8 bases spanning the gap. The CDR3 sequence: CASSLDWGETQYF. The CDR3 coding sequence is TGTGCCAGCAGCTTGGACTGGGGGGAGACCCAGTACTTC. The variable domain in full, with the rest retrieved from reference TRBV5-4 and TRBJ2-5, is ETGVTQSPTHLIKTRGQQVTLRCSSQSGHNTVSWYQQALGQGPQFIFQYYREEENGRGNFPPRFSGLQFPNYSSELNVNALELDDSALYLCASSLDWGETQYFGPGTRLLVL.

The chain joins TRBV19 to TRBJ2-7; TRBD2 matches 11 bases. CDR1 and CDR2 from the germline V gene are LNHDA and SQIVND (reference sequence). V dropped 1 base and J dropped 4; count of bases not matched to a gene: 3. CDR3 length: 15 amino acids. CDR3 sequence (DNA): TGTGCCAGTAGTATAGTAGCGGGAGGGCCGTACGAGCAGTACTTC. It specifies CASSIVAGGPYEQYF. Full variable domain (remainder filled in from reference TRBV19 and TRBJ2-7): DGGITQSPKYLFRKEGQNVTLSCEQNLNHDAMYWYRQDPGQGLRLIYYSQIVNDFQKGDIAEGYSVSREKKESFPLTVTSAQKNPTAFYLCASSIVAGGPYEQYFGPGTRLTVT.

The V and J genes are TRBV28 and TRBJ2-3; perhaps TRBD2 as D (5 bases). V dropped 3 bases and J dropped 14 bases, with 15 bases sitting between them. Germline assignment: CDR1 MDHEN and CDR2 SYDVKM. This CDR3 has 12 residues. CDR3: CASSFNRLAGYF. In DNA form, the CDR3 reads TGTGCCAGCAGTTTTAATCGGCTAGCTGGGTATTTT.

The CDR3, as DNA: TGTGCCAGCAGCTTACCTCTAGGGAGGGGGAATGAGCAGTTCTTC. Its translation is CASSLPLGRGNEQFF. V usage is TRBV11-3 and J usage is TRBJ2-1; D is perhaps TRBD2 (7 bases). Germline values: CDR1 SGHNT, CDR2 YENEEA. The ends were cut back, 2 bases at V and 7 bases at J, with 15 bases in the middle. The CDR3 runs to 15 residues.

The table lists this clone with a few counts. The rearrangement uses TRBV21-1 and TRBJ1-3. TRBV21-1 is given as a pseudogene. This CDR3 has 17 amino acids. The CDR3 sequence is CASPPGDQRRPGNTIYF. CDR3 in DNA: TGTGCCAGCCCCCCCGGGGACCAAAGACGGCCTGGAAACACCATATATTTT.

This chain connects TRBV19 to TRBJ1-2; no definite D call. Trimming cost V 1 base and J 4 bases, with 10 bases left between them. The CDR3 consists of 14 residues. Germline CDR1 LNHDA, CDR2 SQIVND (reference sequence). The CDR3 reads CASSIGRRGYGYTF. DNA of the CDR3: TGTGCCAGTAGTATAGGACGAAGAGGCTATGGCTACACCTTC.

The genes are TRBV5-8 and TRBJ2-7; 9 nucleotides agree with TRBD2. V trimming: 0 bases; J trimming: 2 bases; junction bases outside the gene matches: 3. CDR1 and CDR2 from the germline V gene are SGHTS and YDEGEE. CDR3 length: 15 residues. The CDR3: CASSLGLAGPYEQYF. CDR3 nucleotide sequence: TGTGCCAGCAGCTTGGGGCTAGCGGGACCCTACGAGCAGTACTTC.

The J gene is TRBJ2-2, the V gene TRBV6-4; maybe TRBD1 (6 bases). V lost 5 bases and J lost 4, with 8 bases in between. The CDR3 consists of 13 residues. Germline V lookup: CDR1 MRHNA, CDR2 SNTAGT. CDR3 coding DNA: TGTGCCAGCAGTACCAGGGGCACCGGGGAGCTGTTTTTT. It encodes CASSTRGTGELFF.

The chain uses TRBV5-1 and TRBJ2-2; D is undetermined. CDR1 is SGHRS and CDR2 is YFSETQ in the germline V gene. V dropped 4 bases and J dropped 2 bases, with 6 bases sitting between them. The CDR3 runs to 13 residues. The CDR3 loop reads CASSMRNTGELFF. CDR3 DNA sequence: TGCGCCAGCAGCATGCGCAACACCGGGGAGCTGTTTTTT. The complete variable domain, with remaining parts taken from reference TRBV5-1 and TRBJ2-2, reads KAGVTQTPRYLIKTRGQQVTLSCSPISGHRSVSWYQQTPGQGLQFLFEYFSETQRNKGNFPGRFSGRQFSNSRSEMNVSTLELGDSALYLCASSMRNTGELFFGEGSRLTVL.

This CDR3 reads CASSQQFNQPQHF. The CDR3 DNA follows: TGTGCCAGCAGCCAACAATTCAATCAGCCCCAGCATTTT. The chain joins TRBV7-2 to TRBJ1-5, with D hard to call. V dropped 5 bases and J dropped 3 bases, with 8 bases sitting between them. The germline CDR1 and CDR2 sequences are SGHTA and FQGNSA. This CDR3 is 13 amino acids long.

The rearrangement links TRBV10-3 to TRBJ2-1, with 12 bases matching TRBD2. V gave up 5 bases and J gave up 4 bases; unmatched junction bases: 12. This CDR3 region has 18 residues. CDR1 ENHRY and CDR2 SYGVKD come from the germline V gene. Here the CDR3 reads CAISRALAGGNLYNEQFF. The CDR3 DNA reads as TGTGCCATCAGTCGGGCGCTAGCGGGAGGGAACTTATACAATGAGCAGTTCTTC.

In its sample, this clone was seen a few times. This sequence joins TRBV7-9 and TRBJ2-7, with TRBD1 matching over 9 bases. CDR1 and CDR2 from the germline V gene are SEHNR and FQNEAQ (reference sequence). This CDR3 spans 14 amino acids. Losses at the gene ends were 6 bases for V and 1 base for J; bases not matched to a gene: 4. The CDR3 region is CASSPGTGSYEQYF. The CDR3 coding sequence is TGTGCCAGCAGTCCTGGGACAGGGTCCTACGAGCAGTACTTC. The whole variable domain, filled in from reference TRBV7-9 and TRBJ2-7, reads DTGVSQNPRHKITKRGQNVTFRCDPISEHNRLYWYRQTLGQGPEFLTYFQNEAQLEKSRLLSDRFSAERPKGSFSTLEIQRTEQGDSAMYLCASSPGTGSYEQYFGPGTRLTVT.

The chain has TRBV28 and TRBJ2-2; TRBD1 agrees at 7 bases. Germline values: CDR1 MDHEN, CDR2 SYDVKM. V lost 6 bases, J lost 7 bases, and 8 bases stayed unmatched. The CDR3 sequence is 14 residues long. CDR3 sequence: CASRWKGASGELFF. The CDR3 DNA follows: TGTGCCAGCAGGTGGAAGGGGGCAAGCGGGGAGCTGTTTTTT.

This sequence joins TRBV7-9 and TRBJ1-1, with D possibly matching TRBD1 (5 bases). Germline V gene lookup returns CDR1 SEHNR and CDR2 FQNEAQ (reference sequence). Trimming removed 1 base at V and 4 bases at J, with 7 bases between. The CDR3 extends over 13 amino acids. The CDR3: CASSLDQGTEAFF. CDR3 bases: TGTGCCAGCAGCTTAGACCAGGGCACTGAAGCTTTCTTT.

This clone has just a few counts. The CDR3 region is CASTGGGKASGNTIYF. CDR3 DNA sequence: TGTGCCAGCACTGGTGGAGGGAAGGCCTCTGGAAACACCATATATTTT. V is TRBV14 and J is TRBJ1-3; D unclear. V gave up 7 bases and J gave up 0 bases, with 16 bases separating them. CDR1 SGHDN and CDR2 FVKESK come from the germline V gene. The CDR3 has 16 residues.